In this sample, the clone carrying this TCR beta chain turned up a few times. This sample is drawn from a study of blood T cell repertoires in COVID-19. Background on the study: Samples of COVID-19 (acute and convalescent) were obtained from the United States, Italy and Spain. PBMCs, B-cell-depleted T cells, or T cells were the source of the cDNA or gDNA that made up the material.

This CDR3 spans 14 amino acids. V lost 5 bases, J lost 2 bases, and 10 bases lay in between. Germline loops: CDR1 MNHNY, CDR2 SVGAGI (reference sequence). As processed by the authors: By means of reference gene primer amplification, nucleated cell counts were estimated. TCRdb's copy holds only in-frame clones and misses some; the assay was immunoSEQ multiplex PCR. The V and J calls and clone size come from that table; D and trimming were worked out from the DNA. The sample lists about 89,000 clones, roughly 79% seen once, with around 9.3% in the top ten. This clonotype was sampled from a man in his sixties or seventies with acute or convalescent COVID-19. J is TRBJ1-5 and V is TRBV6-6; D is perhaps TRBD1 (5 bases). Sequences were obtained from peripheral blood. The DNA for the CDR3 is TGTGCCAGCAGTCCCGGGGGGGGCAATCAGCCCCAGCATTTT. It is translated as CASSPGGGNQPQHF.